This entry lists 21 T cell receptor beta chains sequenced from one sample in a study of blood T cells in healthy people across ages. Together with a sample-barcoded 5' primer, a J-beta primer mix was included in a second PCR lasting about 6 to 12 cycles. From the 5' RACE reads, TCRdb called clonotypes with MiXCR, one entry per CDR3 protein. This table holds about 840,000 distinct CDR3 sequences, just under 30% found once. The sample was also reused in another study, on T cells of mothers and their children.

The specimen was blood. Every receptor here comes from a woman in her 40s in good health.

This clonotype was detected only a few times. The chain employs TRBV12-3 or TRBV12-4 and TRBJ2-6; D possibly corresponds to TRBD1 (5 bases). The ends were cut back, 1 base at V and 0 bases at J, with 16 bases in the middle. This CDR3 is built from 19 residues. This CDR3 reads CASSLEGETARSGANVLTF. DNA of the CDR3: TGTGCCAGCAGTTTAGAAGGGGAAACAGCGCGCTCTGGGGCCAACGTCCTGACTTTC.

This clonotype was recorded many times. CDR3 nucleotides: TGTGCCAGCAGCGTTGGACAGGATAACTATGGCTACACCTTC. This sequence encodes CASSVGQDNYGYTF. This chain links TRBV9 with TRBJ1-2; 7 nucleotides agree with TRBD1. V shed 2 bases and J 1 base; nucleotides not matched to a gene: 2. The CDR3 is 14 residues long. CDR1 and CDR2 from the germline V gene are SGDLS and YYNGEE. Together with reference TRBV9 and TRBJ1-2, the CDR3 gives the full variable domain: DSGVTQTPKHLITATGQRVTLRCSPRSGDLSVYWYQQSLDQGLQFLIQYYNGEERAKGNILERFSAQQFPDLHSELNLSSLELGDSALYFCASSVGQDNYGYTFGSGTRLTVV.

For this clonotype: A much larger clone lies one base from this, so it may be a read error. Given the absence of the conserved phenylalanine or tryptophan at the CDR3 end, a read error is likely. The chain is built from TRBV28 and TRBJ2-7; 7 bases line up with TRBD1. CDR3 length: 16 amino acids. CDR1 is MDHEN, CDR2 SYDVKM, per germline. Trimming at V came to 6 bases and at J to 0 bases, leaving 11 bases not matched to a gene. CDR3 DNA sequence: TGTGCCAGCAGCAGACTCGGACAGGACAGCTCCTACGAGCAGTACTTA. Protein sequence: CASSRLGQDSSYEQYL.

This clonotype was found many times. The chain couples TRBV19 to TRBJ2-7; D unresolved. CDR1 is LNHDA and CDR2 is SQIVND in the germline V gene (reference sequence). The length of the CDR3 is 13 residues. V was trimmed by 4 bases and J by 0 bases, leaving 7 bases between them. CDR3 sequence (DNA): TGTGCCAGTAGTACCCCGGGCTCCTACGAGCAGTACTTC. Protein product: CASSTPGSYEQYF.

The chain employs TRBV27 and TRBJ1-1; D unclear. Trimming took off 3 bases at V and 1 base at J, with 12 bases between the two ends. Germline lookup yields CDR1 MNHEY and CDR2 SMNVEV (reference sequence). This CDR3 is 15 amino acids long. The CDR3 loop is CASSFGRTKNTEAFF. The CDR3 DNA reads as TGTGCCAGCAGTTTTGGACGGACGAAGAACACTGAAGCTTTCTTT.

Many counts were recorded for this clonotype. The V call is TRBV5-1, the J call TRBJ2-5, with 8 nucleotides matching TRBD2. The germline V gene has CDR1 SGHRS and CDR2 YFSETQ. The CDR3 has 16 residues. V shed 4 bases, J shed 5 bases, and the junction held 13 bases outside the gene matches. Here the CDR3 reads CASSPGGWSGQETQYF. The CDR3 nucleotides are TGCGCCAGCAGCCCGGGGGGGTGGTCAGGCCAGGAGACCCAGTACTTC.

In the case of this clonotype: Relative to the germline gene, one junction end is altered; a read error may explain this. The rearrangement uses TRBV5-5 and TRBJ1-4; weak D call: TRBD1 (5 bases). Germline V gene lookup returns CDR1 SGHKS and CDR2 YYEKEE (reference sequence). The CDR3 runs 16 residues. The CDR3 sequence is CASSLVQGATNEKRFF. In DNA, the CDR3 is TGTGCCAGCAGCTTGGTGCAGGGTGCAACTAATGAAAAACGGTTTTTT.

This clonotype was observed many times. The chain couples TRBV7-6 to TRBJ2-1; D is ambiguous. V was clipped by 5 bases and J by 2 bases, with 7 bases between them. The length of the CDR3 is 13 residues. The germline V gene has CDR1 SGHVS and CDR2 FNYEAQ. The DNA of the CDR3 is TGTGCCAGCAGCGTCAACACCTACAATGAGCAGTTCTTC. This encodes CASSVNTYNEQFF.

As concerns this clonotype: This may be a read error, as it is one base from a much larger clone. The V call is TRBV20-1, the J call TRBJ1-5, with D unclear. Germline-derived CDR1 and CDR2 are DFQATT and SNEGSKA (reference sequence). The CDR3 has 14 residues. V was pared by 8 bases and J by 3 bases, with 17 bases between. The CDR3 DNA reads as TGCAGTACTGGATCCGCCAGGTCCAATCAGCCCCAGCATTTT. Translated, it gives CSTGSARSNQPQHF.

Concerning this clonotype: Being one base from a much bigger clone, this may be a read error. The rearrangement joins TRBV7-2 to TRBJ1-5, with D tentatively TRBD1 (5 bases). The germline V gene has CDR1 SGHTA and CDR2 FQGNSA. The CDR3 has 16 amino acids. CDR3 region: CASGLGVAYSNQPQHF. The DNA of the CDR3 is TGTGCCAGCGGCTTGGGGGTAGCATATAGCAATCAGCCCCAGCATTTT.

This clonotype was counted only a few times. This sequence joins TRBV3-1 and TRBJ1-1, with 7 bases fitting TRBD1. The CDR3 runs to 14 residues. In germline, CDR1 is LGHDT, CDR2 YNNKEL (reference sequence). J was trimmed by 2 bases and V by 4 bases; bases with no gene match: 4. CDR3 in DNA: TGTGCCAGCAGCCTAGGACAGGAAAACACTGAAGCTTTCTTT. Translation: CASSLGQENTEAFF.

J is TRBJ2-5 and V is TRBV14; D is uncertain. The DNA end is more similar to TRBJ2-7, so the J call may be wrong. The germline V gene encodes CDR1 SGHDN and CDR2 FVKESK. The CDR3 is 15 amino acids. The CDR3 loop is CASSQDRAFFYEQYF. CDR3 coding DNA: TGTGCCAGCAGCCAAGATCGAGCATTCTTCTACGAGCAGTACTTC.

V gene TRBV4-2 combines with J gene TRBJ1-6; D not resolved. The CDR3 extends over 15 amino acids. Looked up from germline, CDR1 is LGHNA and CDR2 is YNFKEQ. V was pared by 4 bases and J by 7 bases, with 14 bases between. CDR3 residues: CASSPLTDLNSPLHF. The CDR3 DNA reads as TGTGCCAGCAGCCCTTTGACGGACCTCAATTCACCCCTCCACTTT.

The chain couples TRBV28 to TRBJ2-1; TRBD1 agrees at 10 bases. Germline V lookup: CDR1 MDHEN, CDR2 SYDVKM. The CDR3 is 14 residues long. With 6 bases clipped from V and 7 bases from J, the junction kept 6 bases outside the gene matches. CDR3 protein: CASRTGGARNEQFF. The CDR3 DNA follows: TGTGCCAGCAGGACAGGGGGCGCGCGAAATGAGCAGTTCTTC.

A remark on this clonotype: No conserved phenylalanine or tryptophan is present at the end of the CDR3, so a read error is the likely explanation. The V call is TRBV7-9, the J call TRBJ2-5, with TRBD1 as a possible D gene (6 bases). The J call may be wrong; the DNA end is better matched by TRBJ2-7. Germline assignment: CDR1 SEHNR and CDR2 FQNEAQ (reference sequence). CDR3 length: 14 amino acids. The CDR3 bases are TGTGCCAGCAGCCCTGAGGGGGTGAGCTACGAGCAGTACCTC. Protein: CASSPEGVSYEQYL.

This clonotype has at least ten counts. The gene calls are TRBV4-1 and TRBJ1-2; D ambiguous. Trimming left V 2 bases short and J 0 bases short, with 10 bases between. The length of the CDR3 is 15 residues. Germline CDR1 and CDR2: MGHRA and YSYEKL. The CDR3 coding sequence is TGCGCCAGCAGCCAATCCCTCTCGGCTAACTATGGCTACACCTTC. Translation: CASSQSLSANYGYTF.

There are many counts of this clonotype. This rearrangement joins TRBV9 to TRBJ2-7; 9 bases match TRBD1. CDR3 size: 17 residues. Looked up from germline, CDR1 is SGDLS and CDR2 is YYNGEE. The V and J ends lost 0 bases and 2 bases, in that order; junction bases with no gene match: 9. The CDR3 nucleotides read TGTGCCAGCAGCGTAGCTGGACAGGGGCTAGGGACCTACGAGCAGTACTTC. It is translated as CASSVAGQGLGTYEQYF.

This clonotype was found a few times. The rearrangement joins TRBV19 to TRBJ1-5; no firm D call. Trimming removed 1 base at V and 2 bases at J, with 9 bases between. The CDR3 sequence is 15 residues long. Germline V gene data show CDR1 as LNHDA and CDR2 as SQIVND (reference sequence). The chain's CDR3 is CASSIGGRGNQPQHF. CDR3 in DNA: TGTGCCAGTAGTATAGGAGGGAGAGGCAATCAGCCCCAGCATTTT.

This clonotype was detected a few times. This chain links TRBV20-1 with TRBJ2-2, with TRBD2 identical over 14 bases. From germline, CDR1 is DFQATT and CDR2 SNEGSKA (reference sequence). This CDR3 contains 16 residues. Losses at the gene ends were 3 bases for V and 7 bases for J; bases not matched to a gene: 7. CDR3 amino acids: CSASRTSGGFIGELFF. CDR3 in DNA: TGCAGTGCTAGTAGGACTAGCGGGGGGTTTATCGGGGAGCTGTTTTTT.

A word on this clonotype: Given a much more abundant clone one base away, this may be a read error. The chain links TRBV20-1 to TRBJ2-3; D possibly corresponds to TRBD2 (6 bases). Trimming took off 8 bases at V and 4 bases at J, with 19 bases between the two ends. CDR1 is DFQATT and CDR2 is SNEGSKA in the germline V gene (reference sequence). The CDR3 extends over 14 amino acids. CDR3 loop: CSSYLGGDADTQYF. The CDR3 coding sequence is TGCAGTTCATACTTGGGCGGGGACGCAGATACGCAGTATTTT.

V and J are TRBV20-1 and TRBJ1-2; no firm D call. The CDR3 has 12 amino acids. V lost 3 bases and J lost 8, with 13 bases in between. Germline lookup yields CDR1 DFQATT and CDR2 SNEGSKA (reference sequence). CDR3 sequence: CSASKELYGYTF. As DNA, the CDR3 is TGCAGTGCTAGCAAGGAACTATACGGCTACACCTTC.